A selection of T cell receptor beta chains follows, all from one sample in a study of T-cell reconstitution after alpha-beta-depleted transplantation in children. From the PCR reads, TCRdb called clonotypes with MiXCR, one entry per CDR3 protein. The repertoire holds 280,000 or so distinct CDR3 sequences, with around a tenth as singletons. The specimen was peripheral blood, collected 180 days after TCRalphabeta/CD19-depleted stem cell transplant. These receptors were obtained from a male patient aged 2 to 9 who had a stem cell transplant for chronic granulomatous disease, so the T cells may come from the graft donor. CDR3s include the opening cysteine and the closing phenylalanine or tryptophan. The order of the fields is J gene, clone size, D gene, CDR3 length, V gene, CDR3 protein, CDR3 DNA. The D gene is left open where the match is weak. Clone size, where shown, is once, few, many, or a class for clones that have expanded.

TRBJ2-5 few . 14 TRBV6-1 CASNPLGYQETQYF TGTGCCAGCAACCCGCTAGGATATCAAGAGACCCAGTACTTC
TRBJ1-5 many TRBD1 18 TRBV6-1 CASSEMGTGTYSNQPQHF TGTGCCAGCAGTGAGATGGGGACAGGGACGTATAGCAATCAGCCCCAGCATTTT
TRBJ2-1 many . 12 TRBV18 CASSPGVDEQFF TGTGCCAGCTCACCAGGGGTCGATGAGCAGTTCTTC
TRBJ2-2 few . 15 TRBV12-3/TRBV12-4 CASSFGGLDTGELFF TGTGCCAGCAGTTTTGGCGGTTTAGACACCGGGGAGCTGTTTTTT
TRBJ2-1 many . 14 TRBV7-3 CASSLSAGHNEQFF TGTGCCAGCAGCTTATCGGCGGGGCATAATGAGCAGTTCTTC
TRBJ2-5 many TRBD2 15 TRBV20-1 CSALGTSGFEETQYF TGCAGTGCCCTGGGGACTAGCGGATTTGAAGAGACCCAGTACTTC
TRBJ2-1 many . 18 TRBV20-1 CSASLRRYEAISYNEQFF TGCAGTGCCTCACTCAGACGTTACGAAGCGATCTCCTACAATGAGCAGTTCTTC
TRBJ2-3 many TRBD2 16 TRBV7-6 CASSERLAPPWNTQYF TGTGCCAGCAGCGAACGACTAGCTCCTCCTTGGAATACGCAGTATTTT
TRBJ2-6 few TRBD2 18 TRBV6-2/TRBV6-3 CASSYPQTGGPGANVLTF TGTGCCAGCAGTTACCCCCAGACGGGAGGACCCGGGGCCAACGTCCTGACTTTC
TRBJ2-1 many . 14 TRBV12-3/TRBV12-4 CASSLAREPPEQFF TGTGCCAGCAGTTTAGCTCGGGAGCCCCCTGAGCAGTTCTTC
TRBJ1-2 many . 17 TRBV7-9 CASSLARVGNEQDGYTF TGTGCCAGCAGCTTAGCGAGGGTCGGCAATGAACAGGATGGCTACACCTTC
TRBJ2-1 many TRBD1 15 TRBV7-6 CASSPGQGAVYEQFF TGTGCCAGCAGCCCCGGACAGGGGGCTGTTTATGAGCAGTTCTTC
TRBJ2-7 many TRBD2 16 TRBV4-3 CASSQEASGGTYEQYF TGCGCCAGCAGCCAAGAGGCTAGCGGGGGAACCTACGAGCAGTACTTC
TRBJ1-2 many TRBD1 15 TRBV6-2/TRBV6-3 CASSHAGTGGEGYTF TGTGCCAGCAGCCATGCCGGGACAGGAGGAGAGGGCTACACCTTC
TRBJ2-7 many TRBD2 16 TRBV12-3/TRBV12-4 CASSSQGSGSIYEQYF TGTGCCAGCAGTTCCCAGGGTAGCGGGAGTATCTACGAGCAGTACTTC
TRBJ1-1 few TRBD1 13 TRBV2 CASRATGVGEAFF TGTGCCAGCAGAGCAACAGGGGTAGGTGAAGCTTTCTTT
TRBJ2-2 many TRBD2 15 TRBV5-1 CASSPGLAGTGELFF TGCGCCAGCAGCCCGGGACTAGCGGGTACCGGGGAGCTGTTTTTT
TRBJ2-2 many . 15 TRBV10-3 CAISEPRAPAGELFF TGTGCCATCAGTGAGCCCCGGGCCCCAGCCGGGGAGCTGTTTTTT
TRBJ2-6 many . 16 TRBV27 CASSPRTVSGANVLTF TGTGCCAGCAGCCCTCGGACAGTTTCTGGGGCCAACGTCCTGACTTTC
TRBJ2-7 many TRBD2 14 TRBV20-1 CSARVGTNSYEQYF TGCAGTGCTAGAGTCGGGACTAACTCCTACGAGCAGTACTTC
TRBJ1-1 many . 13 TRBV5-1 CASSKSPNTEAFF TGCGCCAGCAGCAAGAGCCCGAACACTGAAGCTTTCTTT
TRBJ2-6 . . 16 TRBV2 CASNLDTNSGANVLTF TGTGCCAGCAATTTGGACACGAACTCTGGGGCCAACGTCCTGACTTTC
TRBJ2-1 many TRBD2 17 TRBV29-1 CSVDPRTGTSGINEQFF TGCAGCGTTGACCCCCGCACCGGGACTAGCGGGATCAATGAGCAGTTCTTC
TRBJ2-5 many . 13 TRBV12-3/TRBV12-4 CASSLPPQETQYF TGTGCCAGCAGTTTACCTCCGCAGGAGACCCAGTACTTC
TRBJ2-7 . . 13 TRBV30 CALRLAQPYEQYF TGTGCCTTACGGCTAGCTCAGCCATACGAGCAGTACTTC
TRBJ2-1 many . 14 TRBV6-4 CASSETLDYNEQFF TGTGCCAGCAGTGAAACGCTAGATTACAATGAGCAGTTCTTC
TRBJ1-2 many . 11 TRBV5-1 CASRSRRGYTF TGCGCCAGCAGATCACGCCGTGGCTACACCTTC
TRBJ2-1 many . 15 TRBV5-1 CASSLGADSYNEQFF TGCGCCAGCAGCTTGGGGGCGGACAGCTACAATGAGCAGTTCTTC
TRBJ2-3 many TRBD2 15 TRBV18 CASSLLAGAPDTQYF TGTGCCAGCTCACTGCTAGCGGGGGCGCCAGATACGCAGTATTTT
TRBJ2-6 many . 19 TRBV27 CASSRTQGSPYSGANVLTF TGTGCCAGCAGTCGAACCCAGGGGTCCCCTTACTCTGGGGCCAACGTCCTGACTTTC
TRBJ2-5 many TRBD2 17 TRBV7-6 CASSPSGWGGEQETQYF TGTGCCAGCAGCCCATCAGGTTGGGGGGGAGAACAAGAGACCCAGTACTTC
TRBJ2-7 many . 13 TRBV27 CASINLSPYEQYF TGTGCCAGCATCAACCTGTCCCCCTACGAGCAGTACTTC
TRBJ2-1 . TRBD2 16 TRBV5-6 CASKPVGGGYYNEQFF TGTGCCAGCAAACCAGTGGGGGGGGGGTACTACAATGAGCAGTTCTTC
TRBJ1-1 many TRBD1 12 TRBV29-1 CRIEGAYTEAFF TGCAGGATTGAGGGGGCGTACACTGAAGCTTTCTTT
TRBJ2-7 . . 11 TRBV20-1 CSARHTYEQYF TGCAGTGCTAGGCATACCTACGAGCAGTACTTC
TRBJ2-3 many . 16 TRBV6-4 CASSSQPGLLTDTQYF TGTGCCAGCAGTTCTCAACCGGGACTCCTCACAGATACGCAGTATTTT
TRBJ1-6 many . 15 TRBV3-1 CASSQGRSLGGPLHF TGTGCCAGCAGCCAAGGGAGGTCGCTCGGGGGACCCCTCCACTTT
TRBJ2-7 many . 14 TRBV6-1 CASSAVPSSYEQYF TGTGCCAGCAGTGCGGTTCCCAGCTCCTACGAGCAGTACTTC
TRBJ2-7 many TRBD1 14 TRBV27 CASSSPDRGYEQYF TGTGCCAGCAGTTCCCCGGACAGGGGCTACGAGCAGTACTTC
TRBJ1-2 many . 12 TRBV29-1 CSVGGSNYGYTF TGCAGCGTTGGTGGCAGTAACTATGGCTACACCTTC
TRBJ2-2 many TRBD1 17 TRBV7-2 CASSLAGRGQATGELFF TGTGCCAGCAGCTTAGCAGGCAGGGGGCAGGCCACCGGGGAGCTGTTTTTT
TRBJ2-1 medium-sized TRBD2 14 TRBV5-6 CASSLNPGGDEQFF TGTGCCAGCAGCTTGAACCCGGGAGGCGATGAGCAGTTCTTC
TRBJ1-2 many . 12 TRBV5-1 CASDLDGYGYTF TGCGCCAGCGACTTAGACGGGTATGGCTACACCTTC
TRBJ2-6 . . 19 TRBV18 CASSARQAPLGTGANVLTF TGTGCCAGCTCAGCTCGACAGGCCCCCCTTGGGACTGGGGCCAACGTCCTGACTTTC
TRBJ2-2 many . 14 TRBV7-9 CASSHDGYTGELFF TGTGCCAGCAGCCACGACGGTTACACCGGGGAGCTGTTTTTT
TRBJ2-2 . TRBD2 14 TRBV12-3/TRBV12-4 CASGPPAGGGELFF TGTGCCAGCGGTCCACCAGCGGGGGGAGGGGAGCTGTTTTTT
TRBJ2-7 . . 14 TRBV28 CASSPGTQPYEQYF TGTGCCAGCAGCCCCGGGACACAACCCTACGAGCAGTACTTC
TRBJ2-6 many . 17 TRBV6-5 CASSSDGGNAGANVLTF TGTGCCAGCAGTTCGGACGGGGGTAATGCTGGGGCCAACGTCCTGACTTTC
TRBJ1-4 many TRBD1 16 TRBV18 CASSRSTGGSDEKLFF TGTGCCAGCTCACGATCCACAGGGGGTAGTGATGAAAAACTGTTTTTT